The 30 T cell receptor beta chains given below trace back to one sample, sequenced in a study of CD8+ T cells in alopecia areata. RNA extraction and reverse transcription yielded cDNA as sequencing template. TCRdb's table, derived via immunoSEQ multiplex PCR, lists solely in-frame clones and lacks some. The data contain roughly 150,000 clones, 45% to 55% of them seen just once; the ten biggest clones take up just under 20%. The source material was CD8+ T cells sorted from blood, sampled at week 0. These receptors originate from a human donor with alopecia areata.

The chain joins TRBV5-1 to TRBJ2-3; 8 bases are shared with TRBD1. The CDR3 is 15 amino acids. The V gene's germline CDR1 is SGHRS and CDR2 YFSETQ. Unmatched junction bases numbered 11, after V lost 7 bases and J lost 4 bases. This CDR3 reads CASEAGTGGADTQYF. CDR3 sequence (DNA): TGCGCCAGCGAAGCCGGGACAGGTGGTGCAGATACGCAGTATTTT.

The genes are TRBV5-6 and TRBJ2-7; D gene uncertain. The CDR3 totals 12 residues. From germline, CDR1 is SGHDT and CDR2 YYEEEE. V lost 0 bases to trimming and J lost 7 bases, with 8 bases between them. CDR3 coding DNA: TGTGCCAGCAGCTTGGGGAGCCAGGAGCAGTACTTC. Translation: CASSLGSQEQYF.

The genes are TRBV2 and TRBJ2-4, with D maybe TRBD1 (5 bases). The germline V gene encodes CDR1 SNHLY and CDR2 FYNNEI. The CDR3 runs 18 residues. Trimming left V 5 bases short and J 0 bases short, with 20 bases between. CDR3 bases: TGTGCCAGCAGTTTTGACAGTTACACCATCGGAGCCAAAAACATTCAGTACTTC. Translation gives CASSFDSYTIGAKNIQYF.

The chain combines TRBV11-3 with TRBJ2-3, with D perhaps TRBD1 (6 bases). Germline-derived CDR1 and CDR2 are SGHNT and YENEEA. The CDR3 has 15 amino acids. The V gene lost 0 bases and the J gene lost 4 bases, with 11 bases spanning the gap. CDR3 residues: CASSLEEGGSDTQYF. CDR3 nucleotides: TGTGCCAGCAGCTTAGAGGAAGGGGGTTCAGATACGCAGTATTTT.

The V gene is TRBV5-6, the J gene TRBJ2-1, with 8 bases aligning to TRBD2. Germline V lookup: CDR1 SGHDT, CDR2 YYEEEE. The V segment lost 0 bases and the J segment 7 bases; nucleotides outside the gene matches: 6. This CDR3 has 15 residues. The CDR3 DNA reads TGTGCCAGCAGCTTGGCGACCGGGGGGGCAAATGAGCAGTTCTTC. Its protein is CASSLATGGANEQFF.

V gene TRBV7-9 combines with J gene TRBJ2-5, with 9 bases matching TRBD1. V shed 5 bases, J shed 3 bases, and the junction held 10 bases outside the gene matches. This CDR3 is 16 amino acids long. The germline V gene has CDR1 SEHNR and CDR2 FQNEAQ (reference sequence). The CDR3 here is CASSPPQGAGEETQYF. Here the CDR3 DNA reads TGTGCCAGCAGCCCGCCACAGGGGGCTGGGGAAGAGACCCAGTACTTC.

Here the CDR3 DNA reads TGTGCCAGCAGTGAGGCCCAGACCCAGTACTTC. Protein sequence: CASSEAQTQYF. The chain links TRBV2 to TRBJ2-5; D not certain. The CDR3 has 11 residues. Germline CDR1 is SNHLY and CDR2 is FYNNEI. V dropped 3 bases and J dropped 6 bases, with 5 bases sitting between them.

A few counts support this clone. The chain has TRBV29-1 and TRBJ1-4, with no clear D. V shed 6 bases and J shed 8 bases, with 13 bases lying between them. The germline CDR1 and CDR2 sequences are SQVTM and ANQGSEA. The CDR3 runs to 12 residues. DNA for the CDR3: TGCAGCGTCCCTTGGGGAGGGGAAAAACTGTTTTTT. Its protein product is CSVPWGGEKLFF.

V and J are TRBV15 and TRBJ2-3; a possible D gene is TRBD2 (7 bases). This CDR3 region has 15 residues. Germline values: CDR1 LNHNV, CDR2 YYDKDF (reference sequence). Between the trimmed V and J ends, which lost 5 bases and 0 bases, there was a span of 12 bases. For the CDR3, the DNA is TGTGCCACCAGCCTCCCGGGGGGCAGCACAGATACGCAGTATTTT. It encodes CATSLPGGSTDTQYF.

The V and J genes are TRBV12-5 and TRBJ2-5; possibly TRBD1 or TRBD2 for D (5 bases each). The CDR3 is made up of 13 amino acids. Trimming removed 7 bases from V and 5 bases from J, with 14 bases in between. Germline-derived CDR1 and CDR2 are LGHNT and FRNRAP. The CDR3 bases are TGTGCTAGTGCTACAGCCGGGGCCGAGACCCAGTACTTC. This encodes CASATAGAETQYF.

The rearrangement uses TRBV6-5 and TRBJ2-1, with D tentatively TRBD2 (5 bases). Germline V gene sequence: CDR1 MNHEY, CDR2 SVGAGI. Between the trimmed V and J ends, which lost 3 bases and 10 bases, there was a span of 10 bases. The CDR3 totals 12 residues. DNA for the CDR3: TGTGCCAGCAGTTATCAAAGCGGAGAGCAGTTCTTC. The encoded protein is CASSYQSGEQFF.

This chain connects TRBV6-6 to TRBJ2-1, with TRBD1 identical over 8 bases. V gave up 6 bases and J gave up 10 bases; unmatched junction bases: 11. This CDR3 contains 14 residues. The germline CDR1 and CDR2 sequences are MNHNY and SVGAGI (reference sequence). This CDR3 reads CASRAGTGHAEQFF. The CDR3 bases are TGTGCCAGCAGAGCCGGGACAGGTCATGCCGAGCAGTTCTTC.

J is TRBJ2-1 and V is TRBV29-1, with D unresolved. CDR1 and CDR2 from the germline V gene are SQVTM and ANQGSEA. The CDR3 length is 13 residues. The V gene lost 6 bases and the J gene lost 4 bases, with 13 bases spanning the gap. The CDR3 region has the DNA TGCAGCGTCCCGATGAGCTCATACAATGAGCAGTTCTTC. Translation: CSVPMSSYNEQFF.

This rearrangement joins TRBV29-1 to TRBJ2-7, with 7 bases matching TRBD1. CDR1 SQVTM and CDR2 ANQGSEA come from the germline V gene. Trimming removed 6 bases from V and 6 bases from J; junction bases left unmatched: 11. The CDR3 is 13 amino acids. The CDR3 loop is CSVNSGQTGEQYF. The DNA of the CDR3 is TGCAGCGTGAACTCGGGACAGACGGGCGAGCAGTACTTC.

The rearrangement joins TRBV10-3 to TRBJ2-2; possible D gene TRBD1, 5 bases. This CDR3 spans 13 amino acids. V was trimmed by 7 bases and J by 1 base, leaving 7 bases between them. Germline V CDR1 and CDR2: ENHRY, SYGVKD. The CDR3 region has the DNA TGTGCCATCACAGACAGGAACACCGGGGAGCTGTTTTTT. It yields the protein CAITDRNTGELFF.

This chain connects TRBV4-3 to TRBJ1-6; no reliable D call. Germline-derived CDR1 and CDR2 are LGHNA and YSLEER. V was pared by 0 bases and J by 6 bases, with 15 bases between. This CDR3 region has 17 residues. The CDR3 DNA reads TGCGCCAGCAGCCAAGATTGGCCAGATAGTTTTAATTCACCCCTCCACTTT. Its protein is CASSQDWPDSFNSPLHF.

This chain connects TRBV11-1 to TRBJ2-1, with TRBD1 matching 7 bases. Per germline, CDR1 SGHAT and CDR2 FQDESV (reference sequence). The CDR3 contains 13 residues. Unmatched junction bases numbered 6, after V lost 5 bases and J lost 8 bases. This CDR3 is CASSHRGLDEQFF. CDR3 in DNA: TGTGCCAGCAGCCACAGGGGTCTGGATGAGCAGTTCTTC.

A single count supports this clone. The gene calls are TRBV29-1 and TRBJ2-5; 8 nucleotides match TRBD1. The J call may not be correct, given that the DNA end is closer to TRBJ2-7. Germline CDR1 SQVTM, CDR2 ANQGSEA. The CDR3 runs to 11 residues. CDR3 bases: TGCAGCGGAGGGACAGGCTACGAGCAGTACTTC. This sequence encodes CSGGTGYEQYF.

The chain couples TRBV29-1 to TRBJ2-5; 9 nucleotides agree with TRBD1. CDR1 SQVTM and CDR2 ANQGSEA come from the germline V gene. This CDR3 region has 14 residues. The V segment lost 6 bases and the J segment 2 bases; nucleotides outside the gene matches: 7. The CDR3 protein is CSVVTGGNQETQYF. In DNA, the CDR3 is TGCAGCGTAGTGACAGGGGGAAATCAAGAGACCCAGTACTTC. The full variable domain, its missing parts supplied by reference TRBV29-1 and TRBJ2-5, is SAVISQKPSRDICQRGTSLTIQCQVDSQVTMMFWYRQQPGQSLTLIATANQGSEATYESGFVIDKFPISRPNLTFSTLTVSNMSPEDSSIYLCSVVTGGNQETQYFGPGTRLLVL.

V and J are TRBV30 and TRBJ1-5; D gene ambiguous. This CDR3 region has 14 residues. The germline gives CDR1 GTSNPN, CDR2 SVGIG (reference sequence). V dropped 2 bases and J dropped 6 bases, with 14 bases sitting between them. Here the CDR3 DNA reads TGTGCCTGGAGTCCCCGGGATGGTCGTCAGCCCCAGCATTTT. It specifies CAWSPRDGRQPQHF.

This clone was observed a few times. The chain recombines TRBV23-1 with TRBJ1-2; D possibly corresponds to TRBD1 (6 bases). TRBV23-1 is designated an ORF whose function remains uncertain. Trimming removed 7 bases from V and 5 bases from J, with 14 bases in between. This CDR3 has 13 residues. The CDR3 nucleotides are TGCGCCAGCACGATATACAGGGATTATGGCTACACCTTC. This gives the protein CASTIYRDYGYTF.

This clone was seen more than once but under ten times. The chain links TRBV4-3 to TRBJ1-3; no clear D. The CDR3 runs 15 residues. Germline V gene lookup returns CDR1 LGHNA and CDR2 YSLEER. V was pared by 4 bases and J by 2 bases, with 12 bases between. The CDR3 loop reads CASSPARGTGNTIYF. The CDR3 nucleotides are TGCGCCAGCAGCCCGGCTCGGGGAACTGGAAACACCATATATTTT.

The chain's CDR3 is CASSFGQGRSEAFF. CDR3 coding DNA: TGTGCCAGCAGTTTTGGACAGGGCAGATCTGAAGCTTTCTTT. V and J are TRBV6-5 and TRBJ1-1, with 8 bases that match TRBD1. Germline-derived CDR1 and CDR2 are MNHEY and SVGAGI. CDR3 length: 14 amino acids. With 4 bases clipped from V and 6 bases from J, the junction kept 7 bases outside the gene matches.

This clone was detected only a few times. Here the CDR3 DNA reads TGTGCCAGCAGTGAGGGTCCTAGCACAGATACGCAGTATTTT. Encoded protein: CASSEGPSTDTQYF. The rearrangement uses TRBV6-4 and TRBJ2-3, with no clear D. This CDR3 has 14 amino acids. Germline CDR1 reads MRHNA; CDR2 reads SNTAGT. Trimming removed 3 bases from V and 0 bases from J, with 7 bases in between.

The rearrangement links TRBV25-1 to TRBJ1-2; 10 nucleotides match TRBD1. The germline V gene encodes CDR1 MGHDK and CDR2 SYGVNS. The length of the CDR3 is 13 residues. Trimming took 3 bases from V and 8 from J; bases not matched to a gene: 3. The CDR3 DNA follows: TGTGCCAGCAGTGAGGGGACAGGGGACGGCTACACCTTC. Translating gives CASSEGTGDGYTF.

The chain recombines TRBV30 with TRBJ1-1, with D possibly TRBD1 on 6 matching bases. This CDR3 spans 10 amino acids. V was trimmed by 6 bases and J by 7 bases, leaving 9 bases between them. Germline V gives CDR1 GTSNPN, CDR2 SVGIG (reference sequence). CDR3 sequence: CACTGLEAFF. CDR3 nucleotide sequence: TGTGCCTGCACAGGGCTTGAAGCTTTCTTT.

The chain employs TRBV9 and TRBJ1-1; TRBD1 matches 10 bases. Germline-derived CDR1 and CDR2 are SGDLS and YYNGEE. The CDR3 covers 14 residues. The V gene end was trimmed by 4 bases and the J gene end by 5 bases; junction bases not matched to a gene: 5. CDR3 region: CASSPDRGRTEAFF. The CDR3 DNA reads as TGTGCCAGCAGCCCAGACAGGGGGCGAACTGAAGCTTTCTTT.

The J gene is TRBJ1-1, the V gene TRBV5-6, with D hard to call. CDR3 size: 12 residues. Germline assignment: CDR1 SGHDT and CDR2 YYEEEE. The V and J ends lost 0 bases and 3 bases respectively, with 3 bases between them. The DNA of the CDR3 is TGTGCCAGCAGCTTGGAACACACTGAAGCTTTCTTT. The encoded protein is CASSLEHTEAFF.

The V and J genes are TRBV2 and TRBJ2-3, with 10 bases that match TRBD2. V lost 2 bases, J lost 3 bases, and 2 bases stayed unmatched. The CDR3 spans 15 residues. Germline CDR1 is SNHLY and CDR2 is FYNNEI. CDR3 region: CASSELAGATDTQYF. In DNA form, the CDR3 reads TGTGCCAGCAGTGAACTAGCGGGGGCGACAGATACGCAGTATTTT.

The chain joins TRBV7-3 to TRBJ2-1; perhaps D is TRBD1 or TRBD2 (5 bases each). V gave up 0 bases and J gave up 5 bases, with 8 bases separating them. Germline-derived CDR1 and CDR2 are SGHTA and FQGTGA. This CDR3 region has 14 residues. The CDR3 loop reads CASSLTGGNNEQFF. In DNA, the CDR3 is TGTGCCAGCAGCTTAACTGGGGGAAACAATGAGCAGTTCTTC.